This entry is about one TCR beta chain. Antigen specificity is unknown. Looked up from germline, CDR1 is SGHAT and CDR2 is FQDESV (reference sequence). The CDR3 has 20 amino acids. V was shortened by 6 bases and J by 0 bases, with 24 bases between the two germline ends. TCRdb redid the calling of the RT-PCR reads with MiXCR, one entry per CDR3 protein. The sample holds approximately 500,000 distinct CDR3 sequences, 10% to 15% seen once. These data are taken from a study of response to subunit inactivated influenza vaccine. Study-wide results and caveats: New T cells are recruited in small numbers by each seasonal influenza vaccination, according to the authors' suggestion.

Sequenced here: PBMCs from blood, sampled roughly 48 days after vaccination. The receptor was isolated from a man between 50 and 59 years old who received an inactivated influenza vaccine. The J gene is TRBJ2-6, the V gene TRBV11-1, with unresolved D. The CDR3 is CASRKAWNRTFSSGANVLTF. The CDR3 nucleotides read TGTGCCAGCAGGAAAGCTTGGAACAGAACCTTTAGCTCTGGGGCCAACGTCCTGACTTTC.